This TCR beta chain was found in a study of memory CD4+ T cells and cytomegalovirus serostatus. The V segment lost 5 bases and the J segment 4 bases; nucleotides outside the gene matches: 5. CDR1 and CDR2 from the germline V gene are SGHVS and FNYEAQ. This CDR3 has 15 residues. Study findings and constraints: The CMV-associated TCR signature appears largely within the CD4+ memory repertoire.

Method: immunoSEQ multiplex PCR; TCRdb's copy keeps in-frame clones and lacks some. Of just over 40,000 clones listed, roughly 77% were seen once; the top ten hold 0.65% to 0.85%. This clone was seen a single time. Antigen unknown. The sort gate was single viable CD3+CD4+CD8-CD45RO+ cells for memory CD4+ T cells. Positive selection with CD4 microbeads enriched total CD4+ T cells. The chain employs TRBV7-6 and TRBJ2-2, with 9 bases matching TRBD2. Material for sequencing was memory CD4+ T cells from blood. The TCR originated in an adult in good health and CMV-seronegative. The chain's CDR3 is CASSQAGGPTGELFF. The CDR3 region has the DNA TGTGCCAGCAGCCAAGCGGGGGGCCCCACCGGGGAGCTGTTTTTT.